What follows describes a single T cell receptor beta chain. The data derive from a study of cytomegalovirus exposure and HLA in healthy donors. Here immunoSEQ multiplex PCR was the method, and the copy in TCRdb shows in-frame clones only, minus some. The table includes 150,000 to 200,000 clones, 70% to 90% detected once. Trimming removed 7 bases at V and 6 bases at J, with 16 bases between. The CDR3 runs 15 residues. The germline V gene has CDR1 LNHDA and CDR2 SQIVND (reference sequence). The sequenced sample consisted of PBMCs. V gene TRBV19 combines with J gene TRBJ1-6; tentatively, D is TRBD1 (6 bases). This TCR was recovered from a woman aged 25 to 39 in good health and CMV-seronegative. The CDR3 loop reads CASKKPGHPNSPLHF. In DNA form, the CDR3 reads TGTGCCAGTAAAAAACCGGGACATCCTAATTCACCCCTCCACTTT.